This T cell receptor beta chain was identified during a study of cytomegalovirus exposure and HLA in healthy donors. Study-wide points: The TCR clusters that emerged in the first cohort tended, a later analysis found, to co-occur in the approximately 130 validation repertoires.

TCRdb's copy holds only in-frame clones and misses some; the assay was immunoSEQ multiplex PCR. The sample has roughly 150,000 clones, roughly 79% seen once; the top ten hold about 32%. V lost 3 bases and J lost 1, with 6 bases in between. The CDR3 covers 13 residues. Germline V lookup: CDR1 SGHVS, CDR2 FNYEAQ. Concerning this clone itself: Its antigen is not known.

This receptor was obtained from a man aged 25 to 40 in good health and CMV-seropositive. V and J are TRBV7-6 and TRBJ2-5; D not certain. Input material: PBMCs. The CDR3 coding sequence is TGTGCCAGCAGCTTCCCTACCCAAGAGACCCAGTACTTC. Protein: CASSFPTQETQYF.